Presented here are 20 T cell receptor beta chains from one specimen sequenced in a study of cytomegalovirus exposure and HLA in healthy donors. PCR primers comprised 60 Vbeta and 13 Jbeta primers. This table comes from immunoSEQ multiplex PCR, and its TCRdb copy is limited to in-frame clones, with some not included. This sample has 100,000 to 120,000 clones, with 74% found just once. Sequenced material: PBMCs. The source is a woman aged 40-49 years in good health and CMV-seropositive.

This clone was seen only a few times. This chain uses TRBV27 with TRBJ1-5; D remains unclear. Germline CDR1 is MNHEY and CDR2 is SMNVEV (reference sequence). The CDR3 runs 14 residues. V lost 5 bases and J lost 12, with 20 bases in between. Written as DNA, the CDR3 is TGTGCCAGCAGTCCCTCTGGGGAGTATAAGCGCCAGCATTTT. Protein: CASSPSGEYKRQHF.

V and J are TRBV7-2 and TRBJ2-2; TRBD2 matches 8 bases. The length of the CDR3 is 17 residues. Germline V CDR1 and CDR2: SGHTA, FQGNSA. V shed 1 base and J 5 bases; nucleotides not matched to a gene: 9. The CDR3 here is CASSLEFSGIYTGELFF. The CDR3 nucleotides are TGTGCCAGCAGCTTAGAGTTTAGCGGGATATATACCGGGGAGCTGTTTTTT.

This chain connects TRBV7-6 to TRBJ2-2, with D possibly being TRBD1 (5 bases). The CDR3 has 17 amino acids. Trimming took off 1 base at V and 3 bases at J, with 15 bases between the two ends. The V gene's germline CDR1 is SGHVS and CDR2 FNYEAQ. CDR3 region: CASSLVTGRSYTGELFF. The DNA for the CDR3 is TGTGCCAGCAGCTTAGTAACAGGACGTAGTTACACCGGGGAGCTGTTTTTT.

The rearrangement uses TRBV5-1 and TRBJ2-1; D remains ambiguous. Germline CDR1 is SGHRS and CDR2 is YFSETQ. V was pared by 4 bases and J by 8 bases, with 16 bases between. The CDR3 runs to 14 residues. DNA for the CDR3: TGCGCCAGCAGCCCTAGTATGACTTCCGATGAGCAGTTCTTC. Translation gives CASSPSMTSDEQFF. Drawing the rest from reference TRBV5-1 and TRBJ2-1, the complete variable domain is KAGVTQTPRYLIKTRGQQVTLSCSPISGHRSVSWYQQTPGQGLQFLFEYFSETQRNKGNFPGRFSGRQFSNSRSEMNVSTLELGDSALYLCASSPSMTSDEQFFGPGTRLTVL.

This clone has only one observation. For the CDR3, the DNA is TGTGCCAGCAGCCGAGGACTCCAAGAGACCCAGTACTTC. Protein sequence: CASSRGLQETQYF. The genes are TRBV11-3 and TRBJ2-5, with D possibly matching TRBD2 (5 bases). Germline lookup yields CDR1 SGHNT and CDR2 YENEEA. The CDR3 spans 13 residues. The germline V and J ends were trimmed by 5 bases and 1 base, with 8 bases remaining between them.

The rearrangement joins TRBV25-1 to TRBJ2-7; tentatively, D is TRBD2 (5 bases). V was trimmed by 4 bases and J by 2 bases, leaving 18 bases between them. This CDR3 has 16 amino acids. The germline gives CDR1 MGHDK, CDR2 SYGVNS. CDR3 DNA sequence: TGTGCCAGCAGTGCCCTGCAGGCGAAGGAGGCCTACGAGCAGTACTTC. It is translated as CASSALQAKEAYEQYF.

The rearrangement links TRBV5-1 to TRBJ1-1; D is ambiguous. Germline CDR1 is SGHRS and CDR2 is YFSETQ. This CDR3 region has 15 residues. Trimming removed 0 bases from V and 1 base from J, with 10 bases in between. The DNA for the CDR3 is TGCGCCAGCAGCTTGGCTCCCAGTGCGAACACTGAAGCTTTCTTT. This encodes CASSLAPSANTEAFF.

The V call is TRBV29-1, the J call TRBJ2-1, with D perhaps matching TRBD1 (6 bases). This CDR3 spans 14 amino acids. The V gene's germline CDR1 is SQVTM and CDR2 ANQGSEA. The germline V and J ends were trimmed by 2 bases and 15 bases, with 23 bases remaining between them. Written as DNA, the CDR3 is TGCAGCGTTGAATGGGGATATTCACAGGGTTTGGGGTTCTTC. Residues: CSVEWGYSQGLGFF.

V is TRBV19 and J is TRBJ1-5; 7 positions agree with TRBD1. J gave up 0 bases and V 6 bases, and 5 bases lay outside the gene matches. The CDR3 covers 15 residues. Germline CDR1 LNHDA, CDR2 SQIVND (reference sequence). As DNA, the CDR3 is TGTGCCAGTAGACCACAGGGGTATAGCAATCAGCCCCAGCATTTT. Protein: CASRPQGYSNQPQHF.

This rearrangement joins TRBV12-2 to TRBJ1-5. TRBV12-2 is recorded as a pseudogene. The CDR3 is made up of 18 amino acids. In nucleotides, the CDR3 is TGTGCAAGTCGCTTAGGGGGGGGGAAGGGCCGGGCCAATCAGCCCCAGCATTTT. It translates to CASRLGGGKGRANQPQHF.

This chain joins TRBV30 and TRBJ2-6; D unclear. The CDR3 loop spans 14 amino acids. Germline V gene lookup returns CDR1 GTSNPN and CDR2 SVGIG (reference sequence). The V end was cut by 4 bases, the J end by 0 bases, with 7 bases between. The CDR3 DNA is TGTGCCTGGATGGTGCGCTCTGGGGCCAACGTCCTGACTTTC. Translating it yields CAWMVRSGANVLTF.

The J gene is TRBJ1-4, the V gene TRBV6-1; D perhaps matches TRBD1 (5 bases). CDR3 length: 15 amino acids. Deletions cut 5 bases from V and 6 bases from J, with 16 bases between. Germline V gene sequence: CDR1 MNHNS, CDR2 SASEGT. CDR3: CASSRETAAYEKLFF. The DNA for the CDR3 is TGTGCCAGCAGTAGAGAGACAGCCGCCTATGAAAAACTGTTTTTT.

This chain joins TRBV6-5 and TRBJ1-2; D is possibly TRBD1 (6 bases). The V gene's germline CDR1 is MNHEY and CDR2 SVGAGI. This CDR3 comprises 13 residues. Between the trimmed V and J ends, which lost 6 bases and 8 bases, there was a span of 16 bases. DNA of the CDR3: TGTGCCAGCAGGACCACAGGGTACTGGGGCTACACCTTC. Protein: CASRTTGYWGYTF.

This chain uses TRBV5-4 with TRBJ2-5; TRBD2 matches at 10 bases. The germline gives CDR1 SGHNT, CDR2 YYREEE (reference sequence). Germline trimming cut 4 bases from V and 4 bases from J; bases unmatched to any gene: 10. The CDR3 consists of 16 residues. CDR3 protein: CASSRRVAGGGETQYF. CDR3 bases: TGTGCCAGCAGCCGCCGGGTAGCGGGAGGTGGAGAGACCCAGTACTTC.

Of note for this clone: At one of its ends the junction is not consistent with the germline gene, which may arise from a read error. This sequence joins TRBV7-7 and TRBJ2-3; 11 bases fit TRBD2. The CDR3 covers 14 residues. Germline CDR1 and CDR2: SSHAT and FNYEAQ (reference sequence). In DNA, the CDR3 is TGTGCTAGCAGCTCACTAGCGGGGGTGGGTACGCAGTATTTT. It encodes CASSSLAGVGTQYF.

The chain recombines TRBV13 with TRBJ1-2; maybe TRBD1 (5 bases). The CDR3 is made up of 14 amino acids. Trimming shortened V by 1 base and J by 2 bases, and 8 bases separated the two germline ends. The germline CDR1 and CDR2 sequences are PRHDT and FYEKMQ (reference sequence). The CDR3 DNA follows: TGTGCCAGCAGCTTAGATTCAGGGAACTATGGCTACACCTTC. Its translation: CASSLDSGNYGYTF.

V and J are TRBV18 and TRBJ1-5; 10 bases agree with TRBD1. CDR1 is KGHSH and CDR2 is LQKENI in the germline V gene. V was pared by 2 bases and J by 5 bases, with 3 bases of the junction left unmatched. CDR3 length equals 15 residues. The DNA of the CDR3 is TGTGCCAGCTCACCAACCGGGACAGGGGATCAGCCCCAGCATTTT. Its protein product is CASSPTGTGDQPQHF. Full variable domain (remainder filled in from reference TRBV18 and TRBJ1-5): NAGVMQNPRHLVRRRGQEARLRCSPMKGHSHVYWYRQLPEEGLKFMVYLQKENIIDESGMPKERFSAEFPKEGPSILRIQQVVRGDSAAYFCASSPTGTGDQPQHFGDGTRLSIL.

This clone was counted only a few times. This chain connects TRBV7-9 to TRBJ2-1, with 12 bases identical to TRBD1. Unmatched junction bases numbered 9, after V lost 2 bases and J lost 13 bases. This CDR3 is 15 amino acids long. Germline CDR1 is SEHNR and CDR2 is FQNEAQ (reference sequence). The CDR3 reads CASSLSGTGGARQFF. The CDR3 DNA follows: TGTGCCAGCAGCTTAAGCGGGACAGGGGGCGCGAGACAGTTCTTC.

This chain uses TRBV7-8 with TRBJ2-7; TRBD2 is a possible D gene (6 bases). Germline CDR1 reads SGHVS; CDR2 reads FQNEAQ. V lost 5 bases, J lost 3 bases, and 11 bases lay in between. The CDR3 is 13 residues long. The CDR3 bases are TGTGCCAGCAGCAAGACTAGAGACTACGAGCAGTACTTC. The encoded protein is CASSKTRDYEQYF.

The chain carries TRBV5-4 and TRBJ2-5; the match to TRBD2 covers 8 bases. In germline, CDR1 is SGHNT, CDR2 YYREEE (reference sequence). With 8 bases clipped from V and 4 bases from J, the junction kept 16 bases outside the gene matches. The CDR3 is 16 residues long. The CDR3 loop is CASKGKTGGPLETQYF. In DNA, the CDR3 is TGTGCCAGTAAGGGGAAAACGGGAGGGCCGTTAGAGACCCAGTACTTC.